The 26 T cell receptor beta chains below were found in one sample sequenced in a study of blood T cell repertoires in COVID-19. Repertoires were generated with immunoSEQ multiplex PCR, while TCRdb's copy carries only in-frame clones and drops some. This table holds some 64,000 clones, 65% to 85% found once. The sequenced sample consisted of PBMCs or T cells enriched from blood (not recorded which). These receptors were collected from a woman aged 55-69 years who had been exposed to COVID-19.

V usage is TRBV27 and J usage is TRBJ2-5; D uncertain. Trimming shortened V by 4 bases and J by 2 bases, and 11 bases separated the two germline ends. Germline values: CDR1 MNHEY, CDR2 SMNVEV (reference sequence). The CDR3 length is 14 residues. CDR3 in DNA: TGTGCCAGCAGTTCCACAGCCCTACAAGAGACCCAGTACTTC. As protein: CASSSTALQETQYF.

The chain is built from TRBV5-6 and TRBJ1-2; D not resolved. Looked up from germline, CDR1 is SGHDT and CDR2 is YYEEEE. Trimming pared 0 bases from V and 4 bases from J, leaving 10 bases between. The CDR3 totals 14 residues. CDR3 nucleotides: TGTGCCAGCAGCTTGGACAGCATCGCCTATGGCTACACCTTC. Translated: CASSLDSIAYGYTF.

The rearrangement links TRBV10-1 to TRBJ1-1, with TRBD1 as a possible D gene (6 bases). CDR1 and CDR2 from the germline V gene are WNHNN and SYGVQD (reference sequence). The CDR3 is 15 residues long. Trimming cost V 5 bases and J 0 bases, with 13 bases left between them. CDR3 residues: CASSRPGQLNTEAFF. CDR3 coding DNA: TGCGCCAGCAGTAGACCGGGACAACTGAACACTGAAGCTTTCTTT.

CDR3 bases: TGTGCCAGCAGCTTGGAGGGGGATTCACCCCTCCACTTT. Residues: CASSLEGDSPLHF. The V call is TRBV5-5, the J call TRBJ1-6, with D possibly TRBD1 on 6 matching bases. The germline CDR1 and CDR2 sequences are SGHKS and YYEKEE (reference sequence). Trimming stripped 0 bases from V and 8 bases from J, with 6 bases between. This CDR3 comprises 13 residues.

The gene calls are TRBV28 and TRBJ2-5, with a weak D call TRBD1 (6 bases). V dropped 5 bases and J dropped 0 bases, with 10 bases sitting between them. This CDR3 spans 14 amino acids. Germline V gives CDR1 MDHEN, CDR2 SYDVKM. CDR3 amino acids: CASSQRTDQETQYF. The DNA of the CDR3 is TGTGCCAGCAGTCAACGGACAGACCAAGAGACCCAGTACTTC.

This rearrangement joins TRBV2 to TRBJ1-5; D unclear. Germline CDR1 and CDR2: SNHLY and FYNNEI. This CDR3 comprises 12 residues. Trimming removed 7 bases at V and 7 bases at J, with 11 bases between. This chain's CDR3 is CASNQFGQPQHF. CDR3 DNA: TGTGCCAGCAATCAGTTCGGGCAGCCCCAGCATTTT.

The chain recombines TRBV6-5 with TRBJ1-2; the D gene is possibly TRBD1 (5 bases). Trimming took off 6 bases at V and 4 bases at J, with 6 bases between the two ends. The CDR3 covers 11 residues. CDR1 MNHEY and CDR2 SVGAGI come from the germline V gene. Here the CDR3 reads CASRQAYGYTF. The DNA of the CDR3 is TGTGCCAGCAGACAGGCCTATGGCTACACCTTC.

CDR3 amino acids: CASSQGQGDEQYF. The CDR3 nucleotides read TGTGCCAGCAGCCAAGGACAGGGGGACGAGCAGTACTTC. The V and J genes are TRBV3-1 (or the pseudogene TRBV3-2) and TRBJ2-7; TRBD1 agrees at 9 bases. The CDR3 is made up of 13 amino acids. The germline gives CDR1 LGHDT, CDR2 YNNKEL (reference sequence). Trimming removed 1 base from V and 5 bases from J; junction bases left unmatched: 0.

CDR3 nucleotides: TGTGCCCATCGGAGCGGGGGGAGCTCCTACGAGCAGTACTTC. As protein: CAHRSGGSSYEQYF. The chain recombines TRBV28 with TRBJ2-7; 9 positions agree with TRBD2. Unmatched junction bases numbered 8, after V lost 11 bases and J lost 0 bases. Germline loops: CDR1 MDHEN, CDR2 SYDVKM. This CDR3 has 14 amino acids.

J is TRBJ1-3 and V is TRBV6-5; no reliable D call. V lost 11 bases and J 5 bases, leaving 16 bases between the germline ends. The CDR3 extends over 13 amino acids. The germline V gene has CDR1 MNHEY and CDR2 SVGAGI. The CDR3, as DNA: TGTGCCCTCCTTCTAGGTTCAAGAAACACCATATATTTT. It encodes CALLLGSRNTIYF.

V is TRBV11-2 and J is TRBJ2-2; possible D gene TRBD2, 6 bases. Germline assignment: CDR1 SGHAT and CDR2 FQNNGV. The CDR3 runs to 17 residues. Trimming took off 5 bases at V and 4 bases at J, with 20 bases between the two ends. CDR3 DNA sequence: TGTGCCAGCAGCAAACTGGTTCGGGAGAGTGTCACCGGGGAGCTGTTTTTT. It encodes CASSKLVRESVTGELFF. The full variable domain, in which reference TRBV11-2 and TRBJ2-2 provide the parts outside the CDR3, is EAGVAQSPRYKIIEKRQSVAFWCNPISGHATLYWYQQILGQGPKLLIQFQNNGVVDDSQLPKDRFSAERLKGVDSTLKIQPAKLEDSAVYLCASSKLVRESVTGELFFGEGSRLTVL.

This sequence joins TRBV6-1 and TRBJ1-1; D is unclear. CDR3 length: 12 amino acids. Between the trimmed V and J ends, which lost 0 bases and 3 bases, there was a span of 2 bases. Germline V lookup: CDR1 MNHNS, CDR2 SASEGT. Written as DNA, the CDR3 is TGTGCCAGCAGTGAAGCCGACACTGAAGCTTTCTTT. Translation gives CASSEADTEAFF.

The rearrangement uses TRBV5-1 and TRBJ1-1, with 7 positions matching TRBD1. The V segment lost 3 bases and the J segment 4 bases; nucleotides outside the gene matches: 12. The CDR3 is made up of 16 amino acids. Germline V gene sequence: CDR1 SGHRS, CDR2 YFSETQ. The CDR3 coding sequence is TGCGCCAGCAGCTGGGAAACAGGGGATCGGAGCACTGAAGCTTTCTTT. It codes for CASSWETGDRSTEAFF.

This chain uses TRBV7-9 with TRBJ1-4; 10 nucleotides line up with TRBD1. The CDR3 is 14 amino acids. From germline, CDR1 is SEHNR and CDR2 FQNEAQ (reference sequence). After removal of 7 bases from V and 7 bases from J, the junction contained 6 bases not matched to a gene. In DNA form, the CDR3 reads TGTGCCAGCACTCCGGGACAGGGGTTTGAAAAACTGTTTTTT. Its translation: CASTPGQGFEKLFF.

This clone was seen only a few times. CDR3 sequence: CAWSVLFSNTEAFF. The CDR3 nucleotides read TGTGCCTGGAGTGTTCTTTTTTCGAACACTGAAGCTTTCTTT. This chain joins TRBV30 and TRBJ1-1; D ambiguous. Germline CDR1 reads GTSNPN; CDR2 reads SVGIG (reference sequence). The ends were cut back, 0 bases at V and 1 base at J, with 9 bases in the middle. The CDR3 runs 14 residues.

The chain's CDR3 is CAWSVPNRNTEAFF. The CDR3 nucleotides are TGTGCCTGGAGTGTACCCAACAGAAACACTGAAGCTTTCTTT. The chain joins TRBV30 to TRBJ1-1; D is unclear. This CDR3 is built from 14 residues. V shed 0 bases and J shed 2 bases, with 10 bases lying between them. Germline values: CDR1 GTSNPN, CDR2 SVGIG (reference sequence).

This sequence joins TRBV10-2 and TRBJ2-3; D is perhaps TRBD2 (5 bases). Germline V gene sequence: CDR1 WSHSY, CDR2 SAAADI. The CDR3 covers 15 residues. Trimming shortened V by 3 bases and J by 5 bases, and 15 bases separated the two germline ends. The DNA of the CDR3 is TGCGCCAGCAGTGATGGAAGGACTTCGAGAGATACGCAGTATTTT. This gives the protein CASSDGRTSRDTQYF.

This clone showed up just a few times. The chain uses TRBV27 and TRBJ2-1; 9 nucleotides align to TRBD1. CDR1 MNHEY and CDR2 SMNVEV come from the germline V gene (reference sequence). The CDR3 loop spans 16 amino acids. V was pared by 5 bases and J by 3 bases, with 8 bases of the junction left unmatched. The CDR3, as DNA: TGTGCCAGCAGTCGGACCGGGACAGGGAACTACAATGAGCAGTTCTTC. This encodes CASSRTGTGNYNEQFF.

The chain employs TRBV6-2 or TRBV6-3 and TRBJ1-1; 7 bases are a match to TRBD1. With 1 base clipped from V and 2 bases from J, the junction kept 1 base outside the gene matches. This CDR3 is 14 amino acids long. From germline, CDR1 is MNHEY and CDR2 SVGEGT. CDR3: CASSYLGGNTEAFF. For the CDR3, the DNA is TGTGCCAGCAGTTACTTAGGGGGCAACACTGAAGCTTTCTTT.

This clone has just a few counts. The genes are TRBV11-2 and TRBJ1-4, with 8 positions matching TRBD1. The CDR3 is made up of 15 amino acids. Losses at the gene ends were 5 bases for V and 6 bases for J; bases not matched to a gene: 8. Germline CDR1 reads SGHAT; CDR2 reads FQNNGV. CDR3 sequence reads: CASSRSPGQDEKLFF. In nucleotides, the CDR3 is TGTGCCAGCAGCCGTTCTCCGGGACAGGATGAAAAACTGTTTTTT.

The chain joins TRBV6-2 or TRBV6-3 to TRBJ1-2; the D is unclear. The CDR3 sequence is 14 residues long. With 5 bases removed from V and 3 bases from J, the gap between germline ends came to 13 bases. Germline CDR1 MNHEY, CDR2 SVGEGT. CDR3 bases: TGTGCCAGCAGTACCGGCGGGCAGGACTATGGCTACACCTTC. Protein product: CASSTGGQDYGYTF.

This clone occurred once. The rearrangement joins TRBV5-1 to TRBJ2-1; D might be TRBD2 (5 bases). The CDR3 sequence is 15 residues long. The germline V gene has CDR1 SGHRS and CDR2 YFSETQ. Trimming pared 4 bases from V and 4 bases from J, leaving 15 bases between. As DNA, the CDR3 is TGCGCCAGCAGCCTGGTGGCGGGCCAATACAATGAGCAGTTCTTC. Its translation is CASSLVAGQYNEQFF.

V and J are TRBV18 and TRBJ1-1; the D gene is possibly TRBD1 (5 bases). The V gene's germline CDR1 is KGHSH and CDR2 LQKENI. The CDR3 is made up of 14 amino acids. The germline V and J ends were trimmed by 3 bases and 3 bases, with 11 bases remaining between them. The CDR3 loop is CASSPDRSYTEAFF. In DNA, the CDR3 is TGTGCCAGCTCACCCGACAGAAGTTACACTGAAGCTTTCTTT.

The V and J genes are TRBV20-1 and TRBJ1-1; D call uncertain. The V end lost 6 bases, the J end lost 10 bases, and 12 bases lay between the germline ends. The CDR3 sequence is 10 residues long. Germline assignment: CDR1 DFQATT and CDR2 SNEGSKA (reference sequence). In DNA, the CDR3 is TGCAGTGCCCTGCCCCCGGGAGCTTTCTTT. It specifies CSALPPGAFF.

This chain connects TRBV30 to TRBJ1-1; TRBD1 matches 8 bases. This CDR3 contains 10 residues. V gave up 5 bases and J gave up 10 bases; unmatched junction bases: 3. The V gene's germline CDR1 is GTSNPN and CDR2 SVGIG (reference sequence). In DNA form, the CDR3 reads TGTGCCTGGGGGACAGGCGGAGCTTTCTTT. Translation gives CAWGTGGAFF. Filled out from reference TRBV30 and TRBJ1-1, the complete variable domain reads SQTIHQWPATLVQPVGSPLSLECTVEGTSNPNLYWYRQAAGRGLQLLFYSVGIGQISSEVPQNLSASRPQDRQFILSSKKLLLSDSGFYLCAWGTGGAFFGQGTRLTVV.

J is TRBJ1-1 and V is TRBV5-1; D perhaps matches TRBD1 (6 bases). There are 13 residues in the CDR3. Germline V gene lookup returns CDR1 SGHRS and CDR2 YFSETQ. V shed 5 bases and J shed 0 bases, with 8 bases lying between them. The CDR3 here is CASRRGLNTEAFF. The CDR3 DNA is TGCGCCAGCAGGAGGGGGTTGAACACTGAAGCTTTCTTT. Full variable domain (missing parts from reference TRBV5-1 and TRBJ1-1): KAGVTQTPRYLIKTRGQQVTLSCSPISGHRSVSWYQQTPGQGLQFLFEYFSETQRNKGNFPGRFSGRQFSNSRSEMNVSTLELGDSALYLCASRRGLNTEAFFGQGTRLTVV.